The clone carrying this T cell receptor (beta chain) was seen a handful of times. These data come from a study of shared clonotypes between healthy human individuals. Libraries were prepared by immunoSEQ multiplex PCR; TCRdb keeps only in-frame clonotypes and omits some of them. Of around 990,000 clones listed, 70% to 85% are singletons. The germline CDR1 and CDR2 sequences are KGHSH and LQKENI. V shed 9 bases and J 5 bases; nucleotides not matched to a gene: 7. The CDR3 is made up of 14 amino acids. V gene TRBV18 combines with J gene TRBJ2-2; 9 nucleotides match TRBD1. The sequence was collected from a man between 18 and 29 years old in good health. Some clones in this sample may be carry-over from other donors' samples. Sequencing was performed on memory CD4+ T cells from PBMCs. The subset: CD45RA-negative fraction. The CDR3 DNA sequence: TGTGCCAGTGGACCGGGACAGGGAACCGGGGAGCTGTTTTTT. Protein product: CASGPGQGTGELFF.